This T cell receptor (beta chain) is from a study of shared clonotypes between healthy human individuals. Broader study findings: Lower generation probabilities were found for non-shared clonotypes than for those shared by all four donors.

As concerns this clone: Its antigen is unidentified.

The assay was immunoSEQ multiplex PCR, and TCRdb's table has in-frame clones only and misses some. Here the sample spans more than 1 million clones, about 84% being singletons. CDR3 length equals 15 residues. Per the germline V gene, CDR1 is SGHRS and CDR2 is YFSETQ. Trimming cost V 3 bases and J 9 bases, with 16 bases left between them. This sequence was found in a man aged 18 to 30 in good health. Some clones in this sample may be carry-over from other donors' samples. Sequenced sample: memory CD4+ T cells from PBMCs. Subset given: CD45RA-negative fraction. The chain joins TRBV5-1 to TRBJ1-6, with D perhaps matching TRBD1 (5 bases). CDR3 sequence: CASSSGDGGGSPLHF. The CDR3 DNA sequence: TGCGCCAGCAGCTCGGGGGACGGCGGTGGTTCACCCCTCCACTTT.